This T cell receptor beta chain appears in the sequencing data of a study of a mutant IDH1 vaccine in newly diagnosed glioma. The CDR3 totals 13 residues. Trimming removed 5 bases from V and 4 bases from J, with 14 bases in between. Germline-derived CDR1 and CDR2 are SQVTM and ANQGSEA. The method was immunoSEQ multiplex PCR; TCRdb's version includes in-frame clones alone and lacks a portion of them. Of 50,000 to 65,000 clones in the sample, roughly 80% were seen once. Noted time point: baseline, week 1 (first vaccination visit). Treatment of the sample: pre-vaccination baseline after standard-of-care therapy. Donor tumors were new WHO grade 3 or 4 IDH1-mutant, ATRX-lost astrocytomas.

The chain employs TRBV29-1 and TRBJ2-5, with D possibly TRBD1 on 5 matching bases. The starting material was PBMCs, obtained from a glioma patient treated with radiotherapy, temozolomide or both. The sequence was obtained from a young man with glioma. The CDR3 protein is CSVRGRFRETQYF. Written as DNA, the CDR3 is TGCAGCGTTAGGGGTAGGTTCCGAGAGACCCAGTACTTC. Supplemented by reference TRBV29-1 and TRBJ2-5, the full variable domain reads SAVISQKPSRDICQRGTSLTIQCQVDSQVTMMFWYRQQPGQSLTLIATANQGSEATYESGFVIDKFPISRPNLTFSTLTVSNMSPEDSSIYLCSVRGRFRETQYFGPGTRLLVL.